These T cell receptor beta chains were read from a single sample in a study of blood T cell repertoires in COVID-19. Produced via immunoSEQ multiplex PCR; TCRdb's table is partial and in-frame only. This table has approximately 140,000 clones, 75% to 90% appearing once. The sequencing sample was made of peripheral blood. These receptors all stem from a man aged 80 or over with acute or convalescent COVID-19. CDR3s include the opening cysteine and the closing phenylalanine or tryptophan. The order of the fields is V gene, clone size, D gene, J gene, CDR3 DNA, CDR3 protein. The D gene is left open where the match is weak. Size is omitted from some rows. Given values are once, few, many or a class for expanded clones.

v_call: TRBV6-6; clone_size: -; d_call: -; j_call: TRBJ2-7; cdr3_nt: TGTGCCAGCAGTTACAGGACTAACTACGAGCAGTACTTC; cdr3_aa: CASSYRTNYEQYF
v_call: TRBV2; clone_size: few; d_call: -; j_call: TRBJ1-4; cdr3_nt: TGTGCCAGCAGTGAGAGGGTTGCAACTAATGAAAAACTGTTTTTT; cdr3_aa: CASSERVATNEKLFF
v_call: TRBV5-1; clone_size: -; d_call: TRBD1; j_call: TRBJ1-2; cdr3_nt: TGCGCCAGCAGCTTTGGACAGGGTGGAAACTATGGCTACACCTTC; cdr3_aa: CASSFGQGGNYGYTF
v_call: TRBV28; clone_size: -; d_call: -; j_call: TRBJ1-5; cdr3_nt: TGTGCCAGCAAGTCCAGGGTTGCGGGCAATCAGCCCCAGCATTTT; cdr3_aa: CASKSRVAGNQPQHF
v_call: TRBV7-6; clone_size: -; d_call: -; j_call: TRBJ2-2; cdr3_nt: TGTGCCAGCAGCCTTTACACCGGGGAGCTGTTTTTT; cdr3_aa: CASSLYTGELFF
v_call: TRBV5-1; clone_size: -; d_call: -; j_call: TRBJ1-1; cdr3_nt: TGCGCCAGCAGCCCTAAACCAACAGGGCTTGGGTTCTTGGCAAGTGAAGCTTTCTTT; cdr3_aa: CASSPKPTGLGFLASEAFF
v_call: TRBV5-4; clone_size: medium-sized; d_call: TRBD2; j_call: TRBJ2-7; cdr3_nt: TGTGCCAGCCGGGAGGGAGGGGTTTACGAGCAGTACTTC; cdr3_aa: CASREGGVYEQYF
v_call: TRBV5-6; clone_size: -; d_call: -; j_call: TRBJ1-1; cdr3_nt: TGTGCCAGCAGCCTTATCCGGGACATCCTCACTGAAGCTTTCTTT; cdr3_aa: CASSLIRDILTEAFF
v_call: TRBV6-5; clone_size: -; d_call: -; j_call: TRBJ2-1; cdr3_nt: TGTGCCAGCAGTTACAGGCAGGGGTACAATGAGCAGTTCTTC; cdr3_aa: CASSYRQGYNEQFF
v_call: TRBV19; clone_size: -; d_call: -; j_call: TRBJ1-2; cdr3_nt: TGTGCCAGTAGTAGTAGGAAGGCAGGGGCCTATGGCTACACCTTC; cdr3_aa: CASSSRKAGAYGYTF
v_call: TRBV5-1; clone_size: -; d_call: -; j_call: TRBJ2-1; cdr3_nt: TGCGCCAGCAGCTTGGGCGGGCGGGAATATAAGTTCTTC; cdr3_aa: CASSLGGREYKFF
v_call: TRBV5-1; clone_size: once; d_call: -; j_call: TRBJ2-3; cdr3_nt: TGCGCCAGCAGCTTGGGACAGAGCACAGATACGCAGTATTTT; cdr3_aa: CASSLGQSTDTQYF
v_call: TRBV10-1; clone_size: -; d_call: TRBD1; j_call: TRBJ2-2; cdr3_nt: TGCGCCAGCGGAGACAGGGGCGCGAACACCGGGGAGCTGTTTTTT; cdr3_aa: CASGDRGANTGELFF
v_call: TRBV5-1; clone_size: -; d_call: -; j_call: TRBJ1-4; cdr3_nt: TGCGCCAGCAGCCCGGGGGGGACCGACGAAAAACTGTTTTTT; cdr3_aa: CASSPGGTDEKLFF
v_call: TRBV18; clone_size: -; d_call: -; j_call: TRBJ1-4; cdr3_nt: TGTGCCAGCTCACCCCTAGCGACTAGCGATAATGAAAAACTGTTTTTT; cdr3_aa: CASSPLATSDNEKLFF
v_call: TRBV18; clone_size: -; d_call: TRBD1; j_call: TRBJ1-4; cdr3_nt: TGTGCCAGCTCACCACATCCGGGACAGGGTGGGGAAAAACTGTTTTTT; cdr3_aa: CASSPHPGQGGEKLFF
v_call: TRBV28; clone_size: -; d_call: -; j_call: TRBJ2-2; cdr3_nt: TGTGCCAGCAGTTCCTACACCGGGGAGCTGTTTTTT; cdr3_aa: CASSSYTGELFF
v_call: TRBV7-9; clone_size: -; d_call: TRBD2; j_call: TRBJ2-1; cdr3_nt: TGTGCCAGCAGCCTCTCTAGCGGGAGCAATGAGCAGTTCTTC; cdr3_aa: CASSLSSGSNEQFF
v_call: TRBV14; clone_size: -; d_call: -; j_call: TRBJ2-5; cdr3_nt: TGTGCCAGCAGCCCGGGGGAGACCCAGTACTTC; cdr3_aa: CASSPGETQYF
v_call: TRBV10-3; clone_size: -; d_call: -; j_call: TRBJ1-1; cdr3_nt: TGTGCCATCAGTGATTTGGCAGAAGCTTTCTTT; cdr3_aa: CAISDLAEAFF
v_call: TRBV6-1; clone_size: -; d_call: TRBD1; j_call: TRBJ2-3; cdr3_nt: TGTGCCAGCAGTGAGCTCACAGGGGCCCTCACAGATACGCAGTATTTT; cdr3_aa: CASSELTGALTDTQYF
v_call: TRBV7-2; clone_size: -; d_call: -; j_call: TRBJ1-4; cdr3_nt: TGTGCCAGCAGCCCGGTAGCGGGACCGACAGAAAAACTGTTTTTT; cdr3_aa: CASSPVAGPTEKLFF
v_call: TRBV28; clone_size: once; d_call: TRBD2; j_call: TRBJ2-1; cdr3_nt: TGTGCCAGCAGTGGTGGACTAGCGGGGGGCAATGAGCAGTTCTTC; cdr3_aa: CASSGGLAGGNEQFF
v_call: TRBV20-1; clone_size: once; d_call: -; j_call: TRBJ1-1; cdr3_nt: TGCAGTGCACAGGGCCACACTGAAGCTTTCTTT; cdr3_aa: CSAQGHTEAFF
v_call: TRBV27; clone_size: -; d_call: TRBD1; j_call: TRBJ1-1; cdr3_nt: TGTGCCAGCAGTCCGAGGACAGGGCCTTTGAACACTGAAGCTTTCTTT; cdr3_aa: CASSPRTGPLNTEAFF
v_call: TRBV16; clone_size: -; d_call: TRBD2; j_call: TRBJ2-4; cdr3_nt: TGTGCCAGCAGCATGGGGACTAGTATTAACATTCAGTACTTC; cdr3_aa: CASSMGTSINIQYF
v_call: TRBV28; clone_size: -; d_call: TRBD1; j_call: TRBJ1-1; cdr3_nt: TGTGCCAGCACCTTTTTAAGGGGGGGTGGACAGGGGGTGAACACTGAAGCTTTCTTT; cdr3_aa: CASTFLRGGGQGVNTEAFF
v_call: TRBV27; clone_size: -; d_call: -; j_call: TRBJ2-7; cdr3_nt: TGTGCCAGCAGTTCGTCCGACAAATACTCCTACGAGCAGTACTTC; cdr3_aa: CASSSSDKYSYEQYF
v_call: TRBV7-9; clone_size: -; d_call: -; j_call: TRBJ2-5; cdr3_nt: TGTGCCAGCAGCCCCACCCAAACAGGGAAAGAGACCCAGTACTTC; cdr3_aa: CASSPTQTGKETQYF
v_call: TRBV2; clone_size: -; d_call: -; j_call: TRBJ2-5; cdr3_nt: TGTGCCAGCAGTCCCCGGGACACAAGAGAAGAGACCCAGTACTTC; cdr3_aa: CASSPRDTREETQYF
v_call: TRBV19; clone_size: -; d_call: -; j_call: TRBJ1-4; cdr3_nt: TGTGCCAGTACCTCTTACAGGGCAACTAATGAAAAACTGTTTTTT; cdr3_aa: CASTSYRATNEKLFF
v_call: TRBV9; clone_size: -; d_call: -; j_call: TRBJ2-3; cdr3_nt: TGTGCCAGCAGCGTAGGGCAGGCCACAGATACGCAGTATTTT; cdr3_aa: CASSVGQATDTQYF
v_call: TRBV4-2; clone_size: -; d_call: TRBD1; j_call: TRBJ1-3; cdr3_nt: TGTGCCAGCAGCCCACAGGGGTACTCTGGAAACACCATATATTTT; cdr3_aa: CASSPQGYSGNTIYF
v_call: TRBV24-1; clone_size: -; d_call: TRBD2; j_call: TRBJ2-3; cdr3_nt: TGTGCCACCAGTGAACCGGGACTAGCGGGACGAACGCAGTATTTT; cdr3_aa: CATSEPGLAGRTQYF
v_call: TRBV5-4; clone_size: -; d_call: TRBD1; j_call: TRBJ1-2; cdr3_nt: TGTGCCAGCAGCTTGGAACCTACAGGGGGCCAGGGCTACACCTTC; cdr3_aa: CASSLEPTGGQGYTF
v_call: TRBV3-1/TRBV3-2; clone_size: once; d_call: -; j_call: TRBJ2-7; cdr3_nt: TGTGCCAGCAGCCAAGCAGGCTTAGATGCCTACGAGCAGTACTTC; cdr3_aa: CASSQAGLDAYEQYF
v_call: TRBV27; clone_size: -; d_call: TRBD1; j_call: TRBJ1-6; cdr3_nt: TGTGCCAGCAGGACGGACAGGGAAAATTCACCCCTCCACTTT; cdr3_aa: CASRTDRENSPLHF
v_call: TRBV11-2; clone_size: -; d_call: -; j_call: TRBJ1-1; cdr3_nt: TGTGCCAGCAGCCCAGACGACAGGTTGAACACTGAAGCTTTCTTT; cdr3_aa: CASSPDDRLNTEAFF
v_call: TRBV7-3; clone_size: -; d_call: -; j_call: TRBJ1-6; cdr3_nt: TGTGCCAGCAGCCCCCTGGTCCTTGCGGGGCCCCTCCACTTT; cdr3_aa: CASSPLVLAGPLHF
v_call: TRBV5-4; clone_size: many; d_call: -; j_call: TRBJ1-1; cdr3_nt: TGTGCCAGCAGGGAAACAGGGAACACTGAAGCTTTCTTT; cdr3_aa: CASRETGNTEAFF
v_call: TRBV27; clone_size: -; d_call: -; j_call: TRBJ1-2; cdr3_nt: TGTGCCAGCAGTTTGTCCGGGAACTATGGCTACACCTTC; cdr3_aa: CASSLSGNYGYTF